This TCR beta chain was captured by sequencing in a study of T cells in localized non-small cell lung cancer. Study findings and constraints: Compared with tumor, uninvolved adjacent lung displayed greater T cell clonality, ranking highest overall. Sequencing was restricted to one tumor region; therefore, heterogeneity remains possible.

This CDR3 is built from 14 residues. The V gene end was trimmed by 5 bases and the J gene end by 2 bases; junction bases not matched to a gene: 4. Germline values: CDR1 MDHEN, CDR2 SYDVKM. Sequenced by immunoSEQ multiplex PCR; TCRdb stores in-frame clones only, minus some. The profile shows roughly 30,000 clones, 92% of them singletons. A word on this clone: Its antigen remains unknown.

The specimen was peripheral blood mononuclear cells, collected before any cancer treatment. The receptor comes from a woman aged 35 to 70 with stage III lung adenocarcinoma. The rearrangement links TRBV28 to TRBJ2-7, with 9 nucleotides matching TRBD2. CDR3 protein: CASSRLAATYEQYF. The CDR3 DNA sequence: TGTGCCAGCAGTAGACTAGCGGCCACCTACGAGCAGTACTTC. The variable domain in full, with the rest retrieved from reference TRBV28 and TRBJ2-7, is DVKVTQSSRYLVKRTGEKVFLECVQDMDHENMFWYRQDPGLGLRLIYFSYDVKMKEKGDIPEGYSVSREKKERFSLILESASTNQTSMYLCASSRLAATYEQYFGPGTRLTVT.